This T cell receptor (beta chain) was identified during a study of T-cell reconstitution after alpha-beta-depleted transplantation in children. The CDR3 runs 14 residues. CDR1 LGHNA and CDR2 YSLEER come from the germline V gene. V was shortened by 0 bases and J by 4 bases, with 9 bases between the two germline ends. This sample's TCRbeta library carried unique molecular identifier barcodes. TCRdb recomputed calls from the PCR reads with MiXCR, one row per CDR3 protein. The table shows almost 500,000 distinct CDR3 sequences, with 9.5% to 15% occurring only once. The sequence came from a human donor who donated a stem cell graft to a child with combined immunodeficiency. This chain joins TRBV4-3 and TRBJ2-5, with no clear D. Sequencing used PBMCs from the stem cell graft donor, obtained from the stem cell graft. The CDR3 reads CASSQDAWGETQYF. The CDR3, as DNA: TGCGCCAGCAGCCAAGATGCCTGGGGAGAGACCCAGTACTTC.